This TCR beta chain came from a study of patients and donors after allogeneic stem cell transplantation. TCRdb re-called the RT-PCR reads with MiXCR, one entry per CDR3 protein. Counted here are 400,000 to 500,000 distinct CDR3 sequences, around 16% occurring once; the ten biggest clones make up roughly 7.2%. The sample taken for sequencing was blood, either unsorted or a sorted T cell fraction (not recorded which). This sequence originates from a human donor who was either an allogeneic HSCT recipient or a stem cell or donor lymphocyte infusion donor (not recorded which). It is not recorded whose cells these are; they may come from a transplant donor.

Written as DNA, the CDR3 is TGCAGCGTTGAGTCTGGACGAAGTCCCCACTACGAGCAGTACTTC. It is translated as CSVESGRSPHYEQYF. The genes are TRBV29-1 and TRBJ2-7; D gene ambiguous. Per the germline V gene, CDR1 is SQVTM and CDR2 is ANQGSEA. V was trimmed by 3 bases and J by 3 bases, leaving 18 bases between them. The CDR3 loop spans 15 amino acids.